This T cell receptor (beta chain) is from a study of blood T cell repertoires in COVID-19. Study-wide background: Samples taken during acute and convalescent COVID-19 were collected in the United States, Italy and Spain.

Profiling relied on immunoSEQ multiplex PCR, and the TCRdb table lists in-frame clones only, not all of them. The table records 400,000 to 550,000 clones, about 90% of them present only once. Germline V gives CDR1 SQVTM, CDR2 ANQGSEA. There are 13 residues in the CDR3. The V gene lost 2 bases and the J gene lost 8 bases, with 14 bases spanning the gap. The source material was PBMCs or T cells enriched from blood (not recorded which). The V gene is TRBV29-1, the J gene TRBJ2-3, with a tentative D call TRBD1 (7 bases). This sequence originates from a woman under 30 with acute COVID-19. The chain's CDR3 is CSVEREAGGTQYF. The CDR3 DNA reads as TGCAGCGTTGAAAGGGAGGCAGGGGGTACGCAGTATTTT.